These 21 T cell receptor beta chains were all obtained from the same sample, sequenced in a study of blood T cells in healthy people across ages. For the second PCR, which ran for 7 to 11 cycles, a sample-barcoded 5' primer and a J-beta primer mix were used. TCRdb used MiXCR to reprocess the 5' RACE reads, holding one entry per CDR3 protein. The data show 600,000 to 800,000 distinct CDR3 sequences, approximately 52% seen once. Sequenced input: blood. The receptors stem from a woman older than 75 in good health.

This clonotype was recorded at least ten times. This CDR3 reads CASSWGLSNNEQFF. DNA for the CDR3: TGCGCCAGCAGCTGGGGGCTTAGCAACAATGAGCAGTTCTTC. The chain is built from TRBV5-1 and TRBJ2-1; perhaps TRBD1 as D (6 bases). CDR1 is SGHRS and CDR2 is YFSETQ in the germline V gene. Deletions cut 3 bases from V and 5 bases from J, with 12 bases between. The CDR3 has 14 residues.

This clonotype was seen many times. This chain links TRBV6-6 with TRBJ2-5; perhaps TRBD1 as D (7 bases). The V end was cut by 0 bases, the J end by 5 bases, with 22 bases between. The CDR3 extends over 18 amino acids. Germline V lookup: CDR1 MNHNY, CDR2 SVGAGI (reference sequence). The CDR3 region is CASSYSLGTAGPKETQYF. The CDR3 DNA reads as TGTGCCAGCAGTTACTCGTTAGGGACAGCGGGCCCAAAGGAGACCCAGTACTTC.

The V and J genes are TRBV5-4 and TRBJ2-1; 12 positions match TRBD1. Per germline, CDR1 SGHNT and CDR2 YYREEE (reference sequence). This CDR3 is built from 15 residues. Trimming removed 5 bases from V and 8 bases from J; junction bases left unmatched: 8. The DNA of the CDR3 is TGTGCCAGCAGAAACCGGGACAGGGGGCTCTATGAGCAGTTCTTC. Encoded protein: CASRNRDRGLYEQFF.

The sample holds a few counts of this clonotype. This chain joins TRBV29-1 and TRBJ1-5; tentative D call: TRBD1 (5 bases). CDR1 and CDR2 from the germline V gene are SQVTM and ANQGSEA. The CDR3 loop spans 14 amino acids. V dropped 4 bases and J dropped 3 bases, with 13 bases sitting between them. The CDR3 DNA reads as TGCAGCGTTGTGGGGGAGGGGAACAATCAGCCCCAGCATTTT. Translating gives CSVVGEGNNQPQHF.

This chain connects TRBV6-6 to TRBJ1-1; D gene unclear. Germline CDR1 is MNHNY and CDR2 is SVGAGI (reference sequence). V was clipped by 2 bases and J by 6 bases, with 13 bases between them. The CDR3 covers 14 residues. The CDR3 region is CASSYAIRDSEAFF. CDR3 nucleotides: TGTGCCAGCAGTTACGCGATTCGTGACTCTGAAGCTTTCTTT.

This clonotype was recorded at least ten times. The V and J genes are TRBV6-6 and TRBJ2-7, with TRBD2 matching over 7 bases. The germline gives CDR1 MNHNY, CDR2 SVGAGI (reference sequence). The junction had 7 bases not matched to a gene; V was cut back by 0 bases and J by 5 bases. The CDR3 loop spans 15 amino acids. Here the CDR3 reads CASSYSSSGINEQYF. CDR3 in DNA: TGTGCCAGCAGTTACTCGTCCAGCGGGATTAACGAGCAGTACTTC.

The rearrangement joins TRBV6-4 to TRBJ2-5; either TRBD1 or TRBD2 may supply D (6 bases each). The CDR3 sequence is 13 residues long. Per germline, CDR1 MRHNA and CDR2 SNTAGT. The V end was cut by 3 bases, the J end by 5 bases, with 10 bases between. The CDR3 DNA is TGTGCCAGCAGTGAGACGGGGGCTGAGACCCAGTACTTC. Amino acids: CASSETGAETQYF.

This clonotype was recorded at least ten times. This rearrangement joins TRBV28 to TRBJ2-3, with a possible D match to TRBD1 (6 bases). This CDR3 contains 13 residues. V lost 5 bases and J 4 bases, leaving 10 bases between the germline ends. Germline V gene lookup returns CDR1 MDHEN and CDR2 SYDVKM. The CDR3 nucleotides read TGTGCCAGCAGTCGAACAGGGCCAGATACGCAGTATTTT. Its translation is CASSRTGPDTQYF.

This clonotype was found once. The genes are TRBV7-9 and TRBJ2-1, with 13 nucleotides matching TRBD2. CDR3 length equals 16 residues. CDR1 is SEHNR and CDR2 is FQNEAQ in the germline V gene (reference sequence). V was pared by 5 bases and J by 7 bases, with 8 bases of the junction left unmatched. The CDR3 region is CASSPTGTSGENEQFF. CDR3 DNA sequence: TGTGCCAGCAGCCCGACCGGGACTAGCGGGGAAAATGAGCAGTTCTTC.

The chain links TRBV27 to TRBJ2-7; unclear D gene. The V gene's germline CDR1 is MNHEY and CDR2 SMNVEV (reference sequence). V lost 2 bases and J lost 6, with 14 bases in between. This CDR3 contains 14 residues. The CDR3 loop is CASSLRAPMCEQYF. CDR3 bases: TGTGCCAGCAGTTTACGGGCACCAATGTGCGAGCAGTACTTC.

A word on this clonotype: This may arise from a read error, as a much more abundant clone is one base away. The rearrangement uses TRBV7-9 and TRBJ1-2; D not resolved. CDR3 length equals 14 residues. The V gene's germline CDR1 is SEHNR and CDR2 FQNEAQ (reference sequence). The CDR3 protein is CAGSPGVPVLGYTF. In nucleotides, the CDR3 is TGTGCCGGCAGCCCCGGGGTTCCCGTGCTGGGCTACACCTTC.

This clonotype was observed many times. This chain connects TRBV2 to TRBJ2-3; either TRBD1 or TRBD2 may supply D (6 bases each). Germline V gene data show CDR1 as SNHLY and CDR2 as FYNNEI. The length of the CDR3 is 14 residues. Trimming stripped 3 bases from V and 8 bases from J, with 15 bases between. CDR3 in amino acids: CASSEYREAGTQYF. Here the CDR3 DNA reads TGTGCCAGCAGTGAGTACAGGGAGGCGGGTACGCAGTATTTT.

In its sample, this clonotype was seen many times. The J gene is TRBJ2-1, the V gene TRBV7-9, with a tentative D call TRBD1 (7 bases). From germline, CDR1 is SEHNR and CDR2 FQNEAQ (reference sequence). The CDR3 totals 15 residues. V was cut by 1 base and J by 4 bases, with 11 bases left in between. This CDR3 is CASSLGTGLYNEQFF. For the CDR3, the DNA is TGTGCCAGCAGCTTAGGGACAGGACTATACAATGAGCAGTTCTTC.

This clonotype was detected ten times or more. The rearrangement joins TRBV20-1 to TRBJ2-4, with TRBD2 matching 10 bases. Germline V lookup: CDR1 DFQATT, CDR2 SNEGSKA (reference sequence). There are 12 residues in the CDR3. V gave up 2 bases and J gave up 10 bases; unmatched junction bases: 2. CDR3 sequence reads: CSARLAGEIQYF. As DNA, the CDR3 is TGCAGTGCTAGACTAGCGGGAGAGATTCAGTACTTC.

The gene calls are TRBV20-1 and TRBJ2-1, with 8 positions matching TRBD1. CDR3 size: 15 residues. The V gene end was trimmed by 1 base and the J gene end by 9 bases; junction bases not matched to a gene: 11. Germline CDR1 is DFQATT and CDR2 is SNEGSKA (reference sequence). Here the CDR3 reads CSARVRGPLLGEQFF. CDR3 nucleotides: TGCAGTGCTAGAGTCAGGGGGCCCCTCCTTGGTGAGCAGTTCTTC.

The chain employs TRBV12-3 or TRBV12-4 and TRBJ1-4; tentative D call: TRBD1 (6 bases). V lost 6 bases, J lost 2 bases, and 10 bases lay in between. The CDR3 contains 14 residues. CDR3 nucleotide sequence: TGTGCCAGCAGCCAAGGGGGGACTAATGAAAAACTGTTTTTT. Translated, it gives CASSQGGTNEKLFF.

The sample holds many counts of this clonotype. The chain combines TRBV27 with TRBJ1-2, with D uncertain. The CDR3 consists of 12 residues. Germline assignment: CDR1 MNHEY and CDR2 SMNVEV (reference sequence). Trimming took off 5 bases at V and 8 bases at J, with 12 bases between the two ends. The CDR3 nucleotides are TGTGCCAGCAGTCCCTCGTATGGCGGCTACACCTTC. Protein sequence: CASSPSYGGYTF.

This chain links TRBV2 with TRBJ2-7; D unresolved. The DNA end lines up better with TRBJ2-4; the J call may be wrong. The CDR3 is 11 amino acids. The germline V gene encodes CDR1 SNHLY and CDR2 FYNNEI. Here the CDR3 reads CASNRDDIQYF. DNA for the CDR3: TGTGCCAGCAATAGGGATGACATTCAGTACTTC.

Turning to this clonotype: This could be a read error, since a much larger clone is one nucleotide away. The chain employs TRBV20-1 and TRBJ1-2; D uncertain. The germline V gene has CDR1 DFQATT and CDR2 SNEGSKA (reference sequence). The CDR3 is 11 residues long. The CDR3 spells CRASPENGYTF. The CDR3 nucleotides read TGCAGGGCTAGCCCCGAGAATGGCTACACCTTC.

The chain joins TRBV20-1 to TRBJ1-1; TRBD1 matches 7 bases. CDR1 DFQATT and CDR2 SNEGSKA come from the germline V gene (reference sequence). With V trimmed by 3 bases and J by 1 base, 5 bases remained unmatched. The CDR3 covers 14 residues. Written as DNA, the CDR3 is TGCAGTGCTAGGACTGACAGGGCGAACACTGAAGCTTTCTTT. This codes for CSARTDRANTEAFF.

Many counts were recorded for this clonotype. V is TRBV12-3 or TRBV12-4 and J is TRBJ2-7; possibly TRBD1 for D (5 bases). The CDR3 has 13 residues. The V and J ends lost 1 base and 6 bases respectively, with 10 bases between them. The CDR3 coding sequence is TGTGCCAGCAGTTTAGGGTCAGGGATCGAGCAGTACTTC. It translates to CASSLGSGIEQYF.